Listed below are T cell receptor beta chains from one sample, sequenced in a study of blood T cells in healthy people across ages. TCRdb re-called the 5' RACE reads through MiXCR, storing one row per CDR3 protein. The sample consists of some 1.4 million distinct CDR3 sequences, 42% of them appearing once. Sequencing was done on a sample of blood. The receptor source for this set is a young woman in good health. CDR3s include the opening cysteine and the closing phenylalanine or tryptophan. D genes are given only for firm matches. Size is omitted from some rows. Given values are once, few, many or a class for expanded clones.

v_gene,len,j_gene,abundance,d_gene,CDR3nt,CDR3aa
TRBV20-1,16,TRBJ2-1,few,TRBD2,TGCAGTGCTAGAGATCTTGGCGGGAGCTCCTACAATGAGCAGTTCTTC,CSARDLGGSSYNEQFF
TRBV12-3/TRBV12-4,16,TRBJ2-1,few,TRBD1,TGTGCCAGCAGTTTAGATAGACAGGGGAGATACAATGAGCAGTTCTTC,CASSLDRQGRYNEQFF
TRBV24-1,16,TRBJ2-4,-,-,TGTGCCACCAGTGACCTCCGGGTACTAGCCAAAAACATTCAGTACTTC,CATSDLRVLAKNIQYF
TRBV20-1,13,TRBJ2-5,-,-,TGCAGTGCTAGATCACTAGACATACAGACCCAGTACTTC,CSARSLDIQTQYF
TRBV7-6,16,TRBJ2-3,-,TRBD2,TGTGCCAGCAGCTTAGTGAGCGGGGGGACCACAGATACGCAGTATTTT,CASSLVSGGTTDTQYF
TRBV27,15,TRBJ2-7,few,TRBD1,TGTGCCAGCAGTTCCACGGACAGGATCCCCTACGAGCAGTACTTC,CASSSTDRIPYEQYF
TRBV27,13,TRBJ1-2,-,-,TGTGCCAGCAGTTTCGGGGACCTCTATGGCTACACCTTC,CASSFGDLYGYTF
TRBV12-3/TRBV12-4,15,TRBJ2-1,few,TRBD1,TGTGCCAGCAGTACCAGGGGGTCCTACAACAATGAGCAGTTCTTC,CASSTRGSYNNEQFF
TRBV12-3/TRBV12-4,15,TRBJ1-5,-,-,TGTGCCAGCAGTTTAAAATCTCATAGCAATCAGCCCCAGCATTTT,CASSLKSHSNQPQHF
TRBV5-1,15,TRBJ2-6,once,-,TGCGCCAGCAGGACAGCCTTCTCTGGGGCCAACGTCCTGACTTTC,CASRTAFSGANVLTF
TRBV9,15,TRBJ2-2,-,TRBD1,TGTGCCAGCAACTGGACAGGGGGTAACACCGGGGAGCTGTTTTTT,CASNWTGGNTGELFF